This TCR beta chain is from a study of CD8 T cells in Susac syndrome. The germline V gene encodes CDR1 MGHDK and CDR2 SYGVNS. The ends were cut back, 2 bases at V and 8 bases at J, with 15 bases in the middle. The CDR3 consists of 15 residues. Random-hexamer reverse transcription was applied to roughly 0.5 to 1 ug RNA. Each CDR3 protein is one row after TCRdb ran MiXCR on the immunoSEQ multiplex PCR reads. This table has about 100,000 distinct CDR3 sequences, 95% appearing once. This receptor was taken from a human donor with Susac syndrome. Sequenced input: CD8+ T cells from PBMCs. The chain joins TRBV25-1 to TRBJ1-4; D gene unclear. In DNA, the CDR3 is TGTGCCAGCAGTGAAAATATTGGTGCGGGCGAAAAACTGTTTTTT. This sequence encodes CASSENIGAGEKLFF. Combining the CDR3 with reference TRBV25-1 and TRBJ1-4 gives the whole variable domain EADIYQTPRYLVIGTGKKITLECSQTMGHDKMYWYQQDPGMELHLIHYSYGVNSTEKGDLSSESTVSRIRTEHFPLTLESARPSHTSQYLCASSENIGAGEKLFFGSGTQLSVL.